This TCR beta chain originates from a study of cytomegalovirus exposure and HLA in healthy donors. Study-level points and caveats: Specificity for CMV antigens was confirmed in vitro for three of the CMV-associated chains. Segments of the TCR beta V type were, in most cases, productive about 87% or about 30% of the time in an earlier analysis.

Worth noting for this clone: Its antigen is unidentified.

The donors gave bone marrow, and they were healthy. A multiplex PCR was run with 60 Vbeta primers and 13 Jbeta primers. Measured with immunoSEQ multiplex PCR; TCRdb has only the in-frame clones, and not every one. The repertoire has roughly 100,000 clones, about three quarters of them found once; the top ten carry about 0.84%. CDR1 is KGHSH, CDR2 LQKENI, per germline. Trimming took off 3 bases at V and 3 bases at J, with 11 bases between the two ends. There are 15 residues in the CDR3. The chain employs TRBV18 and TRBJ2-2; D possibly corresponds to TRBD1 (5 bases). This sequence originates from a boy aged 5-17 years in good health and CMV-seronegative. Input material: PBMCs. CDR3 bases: TGTGCCAGCTCACCCGGCAGGGCCGACACCGGGGAGCTGTTTTTT. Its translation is CASSPGRADTGELFF. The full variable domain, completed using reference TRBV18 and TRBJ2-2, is NAGVMQNPRHLVRRRGQEARLRCSPMKGHSHVYWYRQLPEEGLKFMVYLQKENIIDESGMPKERFSAEFPKEGPSILRIQQVVRGDSAAYFCASSPGRADTGELFFGEGSRLTVL.